The 28 T cell receptor beta chains below come from one sample, sequenced in a study of T cells expressing NK-cell markers. Each CDR3 protein gets one entry in TCRdb, which reprocessed the 5' RACE reads and gives no DNA. The sample has over 100,000 distinct CDR3 sequences. Sequenced input: blood T cells: a sorted CD56 or NKG2C T cell subset, CD4+ or CD8+ T cells, or bulk PBMC T cells (not recorded which). The receptors originated from a woman between 18 and 70 years old in good health.

The rearrangement joins TRBV14 to TRBJ1-1; the TCRdb call, TRBD1, lacks DNA for checking. Germline V gives CDR1 SGHDN, CDR2 FVKESK. This CDR3 comprises 18 residues. The CDR3 is CASSQVIGTGVMNTEAFF.

This chain joins TRBV12-3 or TRBV12-4 and TRBJ1-5. CDR3 size: 15 residues. The CDR3 sequence: CASSLGIRGTQPQHF.

The rearrangement links TRBV7-8 to TRBJ2-5; TCRdb reports TRBD1, a call that lacks DNA to check it against. The CDR3 extends over 14 amino acids. The germline gives CDR1 SGHVS, CDR2 FQNEAQ. CDR3 sequence reads: CASKGVDRGETQYF.

The chain couples TRBV20-1 to TRBJ1-5; the D call of TRBD1 rests on TCRdb alone, since no DNA is present to check it. Looked up from germline, CDR1 is DFQATT and CDR2 is SNEGSKA (reference sequence). CDR3 size: 15 residues. The CDR3 here is CSARDLGQSNQPQHF.

The chain joins TRBV4-2 to TRBJ2-2; the TCRdb call, TRBD2, lacks DNA for checking. This CDR3 region has 17 residues. Per the germline V gene, CDR1 is LGHNA and CDR2 is YNFKEQ. The chain's CDR3 is CASSPLPGALNTGELFF.

The genes are TRBV15 and TRBJ2-2; TCRdb's D gene call, TRBD2, goes unchecked for lack of DNA. Germline values: CDR1 LNHNV, CDR2 YYDKDF (reference sequence). There are 19 residues in the CDR3. This CDR3 is CATSQESFGLAGSPGELFF.

The chain couples TRBV12-3 or TRBV12-4 to TRBJ2-1; without DNA, the TCRdb call of TRBD2 cannot be checked. This CDR3 is 16 amino acids long. The CDR3 loop reads CASSPGDYGYYNEQFF.

V is TRBV12-3 or TRBV12-4 and J is TRBJ2-1; the TCRdb call, TRBD2, lacks DNA for checking. The CDR3 is made up of 12 amino acids. CDR3 in amino acids: CASSLLRAQQFF.

The gene calls are TRBV18 and TRBJ2-3; TCRdb names TRBD1, which stays unverified in the absence of DNA. CDR3 size: 14 residues. Germline V gene sequence: CDR1 KGHSH, CDR2 LQKENI. CDR3 region: CASSRRQGTDTQYF.

The chain has TRBV28 and TRBJ1-2; as DNA is missing, the TRBD1 call by TCRdb cannot be tested. This CDR3 spans 15 amino acids. The germline V gene encodes CDR1 MDHEN and CDR2 SYDVKM. CDR3 residues: CASSLGTFGAYGYTF.

The chain joins TRBV7-3 to TRBJ2-5; TCRdb reports TRBD2, a call that lacks DNA to check it against. The CDR3 is made up of 14 amino acids. Germline V gene sequence: CDR1 SGHTA, CDR2 FQGTGA. CDR3 loop: CASSLLVESETQYF.

The chain employs TRBV29-1 and TRBJ2-3; TCRdb proposes TRBD1, but this gene call is untestable without DNA. There are 16 residues in the CDR3. CDR1 and CDR2 from the germline V gene are SQVTM and ANQGSEA. The CDR3 sequence: CSVEDFGPDPPDTQYF.

This rearrangement joins TRBV4-1 to TRBJ2-5; TCRdb outputs TRBD2, but without DNA this stays unchecked. CDR1 MGHRA and CDR2 YSYEKL come from the germline V gene. The CDR3 covers 16 residues. The CDR3 region is CASSQLLAGIQETQYF.

J is TRBJ2-1 and V is TRBV3-1; TCRdb's D gene call, TRBD2, goes unchecked for lack of DNA. The V gene's germline CDR1 is LGHDT and CDR2 YNNKEL (reference sequence). This CDR3 has 19 residues. CDR3 amino acids: CASSPGLAHLKFPHNEQFF.

The CDR3 here is CASRPGVSNQPQHF. The genes are TRBV27 and TRBJ1-5; TCRdb's D call, TRBD1, is unchecked because there is no DNA. The CDR3 totals 14 residues. In germline, CDR1 is MNHEY, CDR2 SMNVEV (reference sequence).

The rearrangement links TRBV29-1 to TRBJ2-2. The CDR3 spans 12 residues. From germline, CDR1 is SQVTM and CDR2 ANQGSEA. The CDR3 sequence: CSSLRNTGELFF.

This CDR3 is CASSQRQGPNTEAFF. The chain couples TRBV4-1 to TRBJ1-1. CDR3 length: 15 residues. Germline V gene sequence: CDR1 MGHRA, CDR2 YSYEKL.

The rearrangement links TRBV29-1 to TRBJ1-5. Looked up from germline, CDR1 is SQVTM and CDR2 is ANQGSEA. The CDR3 extends over 15 amino acids. The CDR3 is CSVEDRAGGPGSQHF.

The CDR3 loop reads CASSLSPHFRSTDTQYF. The V call is TRBV27, the J call TRBJ2-3. Germline lookup yields CDR1 MNHEY and CDR2 SMNVEV (reference sequence). The CDR3 has 17 amino acids.

The chain links TRBV4-3 to TRBJ1-2. The CDR3 consists of 14 residues. CDR1 LGHNA and CDR2 YSLEER come from the germline V gene. Here the CDR3 reads CASSQDISQEDYTF.

V gene TRBV7-2 combines with J gene TRBJ2-5; TCRdb indicates TRBD1, and absent DNA this call remains unverified. CDR3 length equals 15 residues. Germline V gene data show CDR1 as SGHTA and CDR2 as FQGNSA. This CDR3 reads CASSPTPYGGETQYF.

CDR3 region: CASSLARINEQFF. The rearrangement links TRBV28 to TRBJ2-1; there is no DNA to check the TCRdb D call of TRBD2. The germline gives CDR1 MDHEN, CDR2 SYDVKM. The CDR3 loop spans 13 amino acids. Based on the CDR3 plus reference TRBV28 and TRBJ2-1, the full variable domain is DVKVTQSSRYLVKRTGEKVFLECVQDMDHENMFWYRQDPGLGLRLIYFSYDVKMKEKGDIPEGYSVSREKKERFSLILESASTNQTSMYLCASSLARINEQFFGPGTRLTVL.

The J gene is TRBJ2-3, the V gene TRBV4-3. Germline loops: CDR1 LGHNA, CDR2 YSLEER. This CDR3 has 17 amino acids. CDR3: CASSQDLGNTLEDTQYF.

The CDR3 protein is CASSYGGSLEKLFF. The chain couples TRBV6-5 to TRBJ1-4. Germline-derived CDR1 and CDR2 are MNHEY and SVGAGI. The CDR3 extends over 14 amino acids.

V is TRBV4-1 and J is TRBJ2-1; lacking DNA, the TRBD1 call made by TCRdb goes unchecked. The length of the CDR3 is 16 residues. Per the germline V gene, CDR1 is MGHRA and CDR2 is YSYEKL. CDR3 sequence: CASSQVQGDILDEQFF.

The V call is TRBV4-3, the J call TRBJ2-2; the TCRdb D gene call, TRBD2, has no DNA to confirm it. CDR1 and CDR2 from the germline V gene are LGHNA and YSLEER. The CDR3 extends over 17 amino acids. The CDR3 reads CASSDLGLAANTGELFF.

This sequence joins TRBV11-2 and TRBJ2-5; TCRdb's D call, TRBD2, is unchecked because there is no DNA. The CDR3 spans 14 residues. The germline CDR1 and CDR2 sequences are SGHAT and FQNNGV. CDR3 loop: CASSLDGGGETQYF.

The V and J genes are TRBV19 and TRBJ1-4. The germline V gene has CDR1 LNHDA and CDR2 SQIVND (reference sequence). The CDR3 is 12 residues long. Here the CDR3 reads CASSIGVGPPDF.